These T cell receptor beta chains were read from a single sample in a study of vaccination and CD4 T cells after COVID-19. TCRdb redid the calling of the PCR reads with MiXCR, one entry per CDR3 protein. This table has just over 15,000 distinct CDR3 sequences, over 45% appearing once. The antigens of these receptors remain unknown. Sequences were derived from CD4+ T cells from blood, cultured in vitro, sampled before SARS-CoV-2 vaccination. The receptors here all came from a human donor who had recovered from COVID-19. Each CDR3 is given with its conserved first and last residue. The D gene is left open where the match is weak. The size entry is marked missing in some rows and otherwise reads once, few, many or a size class.

v_call: TRBV7-7; clone_size: .; j_call: TRBJ2-3; d_call: TRBD1; cdr3_aa: CASSRGQGGDTQYF; cdr3_nt: TGTGCTAGCAGCCGGGGACAGGGCGGGGATACGCAGTATTTT
v_call: TRBV6-1; clone_size: .; j_call: TRBJ1-5; d_call: TRBD1; cdr3_aa: CASSQGASQPQHF; cdr3_nt: TGTGCCAGTTCACAGGGGGCGAGTCAGCCCCAGCATTTT
v_call: TRBV30; clone_size: .; j_call: TRBJ1-1; d_call: TRBD1; cdr3_aa: CAWRRQGATEAFF; cdr3_nt: TGTGCCTGGAGGAGACAGGGGGCCACTGAAGCTTTCTTT
v_call: TRBV5-1; clone_size: .; j_call: TRBJ1-2; d_call: .; cdr3_aa: CASSFWVADYGYTF; cdr3_nt: TGCGCCAGCAGCTTTTGGGTTGCGGACTATGGCTACACCTTC
v_call: TRBV28; clone_size: .; j_call: TRBJ1-4; d_call: .; cdr3_aa: CASSAPTWATNEKLFF; cdr3_nt: TGTGCCAGCAGTGCCCCCACGTGGGCAACTAATGAAAAACTGTTTTTT
v_call: TRBV6-2/TRBV6-3; clone_size: .; j_call: TRBJ1-6; d_call: .; cdr3_aa: CASSYSKDASSYNSPLHF; cdr3_nt: TGTGCCAGCAGTTACTCGAAGGACGCCAGCTCCTATAATTCACCCCTCCACTTT
v_call: TRBV30; clone_size: few; j_call: TRBJ2-7; d_call: TRBD2; cdr3_aa: CAWSRTSGIKVAEQYF; cdr3_nt: TGTGCCTGGAGTAGGACTAGCGGGATAAAAGTTGCCGAGCAGTACTTC
v_call: TRBV5-1; clone_size: .; j_call: TRBJ2-2; d_call: .; cdr3_aa: CASSPGQEGTGELFF; cdr3_nt: TGCGCCAGCAGCCCCGGACAGGAGGGAACCGGGGAGCTGTTTTTT
v_call: TRBV3-1; clone_size: .; j_call: TRBJ2-5; d_call: TRBD1; cdr3_aa: CASSQKRQGAVETQYF; cdr3_nt: TGTGCCAGCAGCCAGAAGAGACAGGGGGCTGTAGAGACCCAGTACTTC
v_call: TRBV5-6; clone_size: .; j_call: TRBJ2-1; d_call: TRBD2; cdr3_aa: CASSPLAGNRNEQFF; cdr3_nt: TGTGCCAGCAGCCCCTTAGCGGGTAACCGCAATGAGCAGTTCTTC
v_call: TRBV7-2; clone_size: few; j_call: TRBJ2-2; d_call: .; cdr3_aa: CASSTRDFTYTGELFF; cdr3_nt: TGTGCCAGCAGCACCCGGGACTTCACCTACACCGGGGAGCTGTTTTTT
v_call: TRBV28; clone_size: .; j_call: TRBJ1-1; d_call: .; cdr3_aa: CASTNSGTSTEAFF; cdr3_nt: TGTGCCAGCACCAACTCCGGGACTTCCACTGAAGCTTTCTTT
v_call: TRBV20-1; clone_size: few; j_call: TRBJ2-2; d_call: .; cdr3_aa: CSASPAINTGELFF; cdr3_nt: TGCAGTGCTAGCCCCGCGATCAACACCGGGGAGCTGTTTTTT
v_call: TRBV7-9; clone_size: .; j_call: TRBJ2-7; d_call: .; cdr3_aa: CASTRSESYEQYF; cdr3_nt: TGTGCCAGCACCCGGTCAGAGAGTTACGAGCAGTACTTC
v_call: TRBV28; clone_size: .; j_call: TRBJ2-1; d_call: TRBD1; cdr3_aa: CASSSPGTGGWGEQFF; cdr3_nt: TGTGCCAGCAGTTCCCCCGGGACAGGGGGCTGGGGTGAGCAGTTCTTC
v_call: TRBV2; clone_size: .; j_call: TRBJ1-2; d_call: TRBD1; cdr3_aa: CASETGESYGYTF; cdr3_nt: TGTGCCAGCGAGACAGGGGAGAGCTATGGCTACACCTTC
v_call: TRBV7-3; clone_size: .; j_call: TRBJ2-1; d_call: .; cdr3_aa: CASSLLGSADLNEQFF; cdr3_nt: TGTGCCAGCAGCTTACTTGGTTCAGCGGACCTCAATGAGCAGTTCTTC
v_call: TRBV6-1; clone_size: .; j_call: TRBJ2-2; d_call: TRBD1; cdr3_aa: CASSRGQDTGELFF; cdr3_nt: TGTGCCAGCAGTAGGGGGCAGGACACCGGGGAGCTGTTTTTT
v_call: TRBV7-2; clone_size: .; j_call: TRBJ2-1; d_call: TRBD2; cdr3_aa: CASSLAALALLDEQFF; cdr3_nt: TGTGCCAGCAGCTTAGCGGCACTAGCGCTGTTAGATGAGCAGTTCTTC
v_call: TRBV6-1; clone_size: .; j_call: TRBJ1-1; d_call: .; cdr3_aa: CASNKGVANTEAFF; cdr3_nt: TGTGCCAGCAACAAAGGGGTGGCAAACACTGAAGCTTTCTTT
v_call: TRBV6-2/TRBV6-3; clone_size: few; j_call: TRBJ1-2; d_call: .; cdr3_aa: CASSGMRGYTF; cdr3_nt: TGTGCCAGCAGCGGCATGCGTGGCTACACCTTC
v_call: TRBV19; clone_size: .; j_call: TRBJ1-3; d_call: TRBD1; cdr3_aa: CATTTGRAGNTIYF; cdr3_nt: TGTGCCACAACGACAGGGCGCGCTGGAAACACCATATATTTT
v_call: TRBV20-1; clone_size: .; j_call: TRBJ1-5; d_call: .; cdr3_aa: CSARVLGAGGPRAQHF; cdr3_nt: TGCAGTGCTAGAGTACTTGGTGCGGGCGGACCACGGGCCCAGCATTTT
v_call: TRBV10-3; clone_size: .; j_call: TRBJ1-2; d_call: .; cdr3_aa: CAIKRATNYGYTF; cdr3_nt: TGTGCCATCAAAAGGGCTACTAACTATGGCTACACCTTC
v_call: TRBV27; clone_size: .; j_call: TRBJ2-1; d_call: TRBD2; cdr3_aa: CASRPPLAGANEQFF; cdr3_nt: TGTGCCAGCAGGCCCCCCCTAGCGGGAGCCAATGAGCAGTTCTTC
v_call: TRBV30; clone_size: .; j_call: TRBJ1-1; d_call: .; cdr3_aa: CAWSKRMNTEAFF; cdr3_nt: TGTGCCTGGAGTAAAAGGATGAACACTGAAGCTTTCTTT
v_call: TRBV12-3/TRBV12-4; clone_size: .; j_call: TRBJ2-1; d_call: .; cdr3_aa: CASSQFLRDNEQFF; cdr3_nt: TGTGCCAGCAGCCAATTCCTACGGGACAATGAGCAGTTCTTC
v_call: TRBV30; clone_size: few; j_call: TRBJ2-3; d_call: TRBD2; cdr3_aa: CAWSTAGGQDTQYF; cdr3_nt: TGTGCCTGGAGTACTGCGGGAGGGCAAGATACGCAGTATTTT
v_call: TRBV6-2/TRBV6-3; clone_size: few; j_call: TRBJ2-5; d_call: TRBD1; cdr3_aa: CASSGTGMETQYF; cdr3_nt: TGTGCCAGCAGCGGGACAGGGATGGAGACCCAGTACTTC
v_call: TRBV7-8; clone_size: .; j_call: TRBJ1-5; d_call: .; cdr3_aa: CASSPLTLDQPQHF; cdr3_nt: TGTGCCAGCAGCCCCTTAACTTTGGATCAGCCCCAGCATTTT
v_call: TRBV27; clone_size: .; j_call: TRBJ2-3; d_call: .; cdr3_aa: CASSLSWDSTDTQYF; cdr3_nt: TGTGCCAGCAGTTTATCGTGGGACAGCACAGATACGCAGTATTTT
v_call: TRBV9; clone_size: .; j_call: TRBJ2-1; d_call: .; cdr3_aa: CASSVEVTNEQFF; cdr3_nt: TGTGCCAGCAGCGTAGAAGTGACCAATGAGCAGTTCTTC
v_call: TRBV15; clone_size: few; j_call: TRBJ2-3; d_call: .; cdr3_aa: CATSSDRLDTQYF; cdr3_nt: TGTGCCACCAGCAGCGACAGGTTAGATACGCAGTATTTT
v_call: TRBV20-1; clone_size: .; j_call: TRBJ2-5; d_call: TRBD1; cdr3_aa: CSARSDRGIQTQYF; cdr3_nt: TGCAGTGCTAGATCCGACAGGGGGATCCAGACCCAGTACTTC
v_call: TRBV10-3; clone_size: .; j_call: TRBJ2-5; d_call: .; cdr3_aa: CAISHGQETQYF; cdr3_nt: TGTGCCATCAGCCACGGGCAAGAGACCCAGTACTTC
v_call: TRBV5-1; clone_size: .; j_call: TRBJ1-1; d_call: .; cdr3_aa: CASSQTLEVTEAFF; cdr3_nt: TGCGCCAGCAGCCAGACACTCGAGGTCACTGAAGCTTTCTTT
v_call: TRBV29-1; clone_size: few; j_call: TRBJ1-2; d_call: .; cdr3_aa: CSVGTMGGYTF; cdr3_nt: TGCAGCGTTGGGACGATGGGTGGCTACACCTTC
v_call: TRBV20-1; clone_size: once; j_call: TRBJ1-1; d_call: TRBD1; cdr3_aa: CSPGQGSDTEAFF; cdr3_nt: TGCAGTCCCGGACAGGGCAGCGACACTGAAGCTTTCTTT
v_call: TRBV3-1; clone_size: .; j_call: TRBJ2-7; d_call: .; cdr3_aa: CASSQGWDTAYEQYF; cdr3_nt: TGTGCCAGCAGCCAAGGCTGGGATACCGCCTACGAGCAGTACTTC